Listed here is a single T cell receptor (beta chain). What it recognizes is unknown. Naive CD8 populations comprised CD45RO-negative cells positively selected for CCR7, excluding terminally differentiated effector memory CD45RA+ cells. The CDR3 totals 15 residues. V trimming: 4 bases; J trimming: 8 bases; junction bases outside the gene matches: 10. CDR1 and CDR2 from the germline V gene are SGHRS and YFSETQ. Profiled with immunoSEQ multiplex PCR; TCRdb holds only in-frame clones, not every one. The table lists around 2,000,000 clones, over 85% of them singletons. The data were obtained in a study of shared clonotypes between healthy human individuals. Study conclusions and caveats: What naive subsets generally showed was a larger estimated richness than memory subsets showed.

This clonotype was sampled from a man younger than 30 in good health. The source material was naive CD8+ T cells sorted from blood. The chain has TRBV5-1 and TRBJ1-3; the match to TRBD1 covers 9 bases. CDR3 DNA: TGCGCCAGCAGCAACGGGACAGGGATCGCGGACACCATATATTTT. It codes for CASSNGTGIADTIYF.